The 9 T cell receptor beta chains reported below all come from one sample, sequenced in a study of CD8+CD57+ T cells in acquired aplastic anemia. Genomic DNA served as template for TCR beta VDJ and CDR3 profiling. TCRdb re-analysed the reads in MiXCR, keeping a single row per CDR3 protein. The table has approximately 470,000 distinct CDR3 sequences, roughly a third seen once. Patients sequenced had flow cytometry evidence of CD8+CD57+ cell expansion. The material sequenced was sorted CD4+, CD8+, or CD8+CD57+ T cells (not recorded which) from PBMCs. These receptors all come from a human donor with aplastic anemia.

This clonotype came up a few times. The chain links TRBV7-9 to TRBJ1-4; D is unclear. Germline CDR1 reads SEHNR; CDR2 reads FQNEAQ (reference sequence). The CDR3 consists of 15 residues. V was cut by 3 bases and J by 1 base, with 9 bases left in between. Here the CDR3 DNA reads TGTGCCAGCAGCTTGGATACCGTAACTAATGAAAAACTGTTTTTT. Translated: CASSLDTVTNEKLFF.

This clonotype has ten or more counts. This chain connects TRBV19 to TRBJ2-7; 10 bases agree with TRBD1. Looked up from germline, CDR1 is LNHDA and CDR2 is SQIVND (reference sequence). The ends lost 9 bases at V and 1 base at J; junction bases unmatched: 9. CDR3 length equals 15 residues. CDR3 sequence: CASHPGQGISYEQYF. CDR3 bases: TGTGCCAGCCACCCGGGACAGGGGATATCCTACGAGCAGTACTTC. The full variable domain, completed using reference TRBV19 and TRBJ2-7, is DGGITQSPKYLFRKEGQNVTLSCEQNLNHDAMYWYRQDPGQGLRLIYYSQIVNDFQKGDIAEGYSVSREKKESFPLTVTSAQKNPTAFYLCASHPGQGISYEQYFGPGTRLTVT.

This clonotype appeared a few times. The rearrangement links TRBV20-1 to TRBJ2-1, with no clear D. Trimming left V 0 bases short and J 6 bases short, with 6 bases between. In germline, CDR1 is DFQATT, CDR2 SNEGSKA (reference sequence). The CDR3 loop spans 12 amino acids. The CDR3 nucleotides are TGCAGTGCTAGAGAACAAGTCAATGAGCAGTTCTTC. Amino acids: CSAREQVNEQFF.

At least ten counts were recorded for this clonotype. The genes are TRBV10-1 and TRBJ2-3, with 9 bases lining up with TRBD2. The CDR3 runs to 16 residues. CDR1 is WNHNN, CDR2 SYGVQD, per germline (reference sequence). The V segment lost 10 bases and the J segment 2 bases; nucleotides outside the gene matches: 13. CDR3: CATSRAGGTITDTQYF. Written as DNA, the CDR3 is TGCGCCACTTCTCGAGCGGGAGGCACAATCACAGATACGCAGTATTTT.

This clonotype was seen at least ten times. CDR3 amino acids: CASSLDPGYTDTQYF. CDR3 DNA: TGTGCCAGCAGCTTAGATCCGGGGTACACAGATACGCAGTATTTT. V usage is TRBV7-2 and J usage is TRBJ2-3, with D possibly being TRBD2 (5 bases). V was shortened by 1 base and J by 2 bases, with 10 bases between the two germline ends. This CDR3 region has 15 residues. From germline, CDR1 is SGHTA and CDR2 FQGNSA.

This clonotype was detected many times. The chain is built from TRBV15 and TRBJ2-6; D may be TRBD2 (5 bases). V shed 8 bases and J shed 4 bases, with 6 bases lying between them. This CDR3 comprises 12 residues. Germline V CDR1 and CDR2: LNHNV, YYDKDF (reference sequence). The CDR3, as DNA: TGTGCCACCGGGAGAGGGGCCAACGTCCTGACTTTC. Amino acids: CATGRGANVLTF.

This clonotype came up a few times. The chain links TRBV27 to TRBJ2-7; TRBD1 matches at 8 bases. The CDR3 totals 14 residues. The trim removed 6 bases at V and 3 bases at J, leaving 7 bases unmatched. In germline, CDR1 is MNHEY, CDR2 SMNVEV (reference sequence). The CDR3 DNA reads as TGTGCCAGCAGGTTAGGACAGGGCGACTACGAGCAGTACTTC. This gives the protein CASRLGQGDYEQYF.

This clonotype was detected many times. The chain has TRBV25-1 and TRBJ1-2; a weak D match, TRBD1 (6 bases). This CDR3 is built from 15 residues. With 3 bases removed from V and 5 bases from J, the gap between germline ends came to 16 bases. CDR1 MGHDK and CDR2 SYGVNS come from the germline V gene. The CDR3 DNA reads TGTGCCAGCAGTGACCGGGGGGCAGATGGGTATGGCTACACCTTC. Its protein product is CASSDRGADGYGYTF.

This clonotype has at least ten counts. The rearrangement uses TRBV7-6 and TRBJ1-2; the D gene is possibly TRBD1 (5 bases). Germline loops: CDR1 SGHVS, CDR2 FNYEAQ. Trimming removed 1 base from V and 2 bases from J, with 8 bases in between. The CDR3 spans 14 residues. CDR3 in amino acids: CASSLVPGNYGYTF. The CDR3 DNA follows: TGTGCCAGCAGCTTAGTTCCAGGGAACTATGGCTACACCTTC.